The 5 T cell receptor beta chains below all came from one sample that was sequenced in a study of T cell responses to AZD1222 COVID-19 vaccine. Here immunoSEQ multiplex PCR was the method, and the copy in TCRdb shows in-frame clones only, minus some. The repertoire holds 150,000 to 200,000 clones, 85% to 95% seen once, with approximately 5.5% in the top ten. This specimen consisted of peripheral blood, obtained 28 days after the second AZD1222 dose. Source of these receptors: an adult who received the AZD1222 COVID-19 vaccine.

The V and J genes are TRBV5-1 and TRBJ1-1; D uncertain. Germline V gives CDR1 SGHRS, CDR2 YFSETQ. The CDR3 runs 13 residues. Trimming removed 2 bases from V and 5 bases from J, with 10 bases in between. The CDR3 sequence is CASSFEGNTEAFF. DNA for the CDR3: TGCGCCAGCAGCTTTGAAGGGAATACTGAAGCTTTCTTT.

This rearrangement joins TRBV10-2 to TRBJ2-1; possible D gene TRBD2, 6 bases. The germline CDR1 and CDR2 sequences are WSHSY and SAAADI. This CDR3 comprises 14 residues. Deletions cut 2 bases from V and 5 bases from J, with 10 bases between. The CDR3 sequence is CASSEASVNNEQFF. The CDR3 DNA reads as TGCGCCAGCAGTGAGGCTAGCGTTAACAATGAGCAGTTCTTC.

The gene calls are TRBV12-5 and TRBJ2-7; D is possibly TRBD1 or TRBD2 (6 bases each). Germline CDR1 reads LGHNT; CDR2 reads FRNRAP. The V gene lost 0 bases and the J gene lost 4 bases, with 22 bases spanning the gap. The CDR3 is 18 residues long. CDR3 protein: CASGLVPTGSGATYEQYF. CDR3 nucleotide sequence: TGTGCTAGTGGTTTGGTGCCAACAGGGTCGGGAGCAACATACGAGCAGTACTTC. The variable domain in full, completed from reference TRBV12-5 and TRBJ2-7, reads DARVTQTPRHKVTEMGQEVTMRCQPILGHNTVFWYRQTMMQGLELLAYFRNRAPLDDSGMPKDRFSAEMPDATLATLKIQPSEPRDSAVYFCASGLVPTGSGATYEQYFGPGTRLTVT.

The V call is TRBV5-8, the J call TRBJ1-2; D gene uncertain. V lost 7 bases to trimming and J lost 5 bases, with 15 bases between them. Germline-derived CDR1 and CDR2 are SGHTS and YDEGEE. The CDR3 extends over 13 amino acids. The CDR3 is CASSWTLRYGYTF. In DNA form, the CDR3 reads TGTGCCAGCTCTTGGACCCTGCGGTATGGCTACACCTTC.

The rearrangement joins TRBV27 to TRBJ1-1; 9 bases are a match to TRBD1. The CDR3 runs 12 residues. V lost 5 bases and J lost 7; bases outside the gene matches: 2. Germline V gene data show CDR1 as MNHEY and CDR2 as SMNVEV (reference sequence). CDR3 coding DNA: TGTGCCAGCAGTGACAGGGGGATTGAAGCTTTCTTT. Its protein is CASSDRGIEAFF.